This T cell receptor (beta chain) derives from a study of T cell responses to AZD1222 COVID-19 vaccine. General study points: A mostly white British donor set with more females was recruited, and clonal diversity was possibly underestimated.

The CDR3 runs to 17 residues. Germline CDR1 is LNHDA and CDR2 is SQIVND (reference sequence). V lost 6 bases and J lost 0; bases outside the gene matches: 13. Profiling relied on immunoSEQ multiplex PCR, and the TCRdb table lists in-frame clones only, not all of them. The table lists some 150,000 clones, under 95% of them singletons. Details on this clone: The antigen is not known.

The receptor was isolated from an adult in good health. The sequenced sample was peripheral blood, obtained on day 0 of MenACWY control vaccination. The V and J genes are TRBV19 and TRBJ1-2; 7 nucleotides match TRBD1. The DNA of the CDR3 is TGTGCCAGTAGGCCATACCCTTTACAGGGGACTAACTATGGCTACACCTTC. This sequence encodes CASRPYPLQGTNYGYTF. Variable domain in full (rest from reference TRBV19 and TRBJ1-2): DGGITQSPKYLFRKEGQNVTLSCEQNLNHDAMYWYRQDPGQGLRLIYYSQIVNDFQKGDIAEGYSVSREKKESFPLTVTSAQKNPTAFYLCASRPYPLQGTNYGYTFGSGTRLTVV.